This entry lists 27 T cell receptor beta chains sequenced from one sample in a study of cytomegalovirus exposure and HLA in healthy donors (dated by TCRdb to between 2016 and 2019). Library method: the immunoSEQ multiplex PCR assay. The multiplex PCR relied on a mix of 60 forward primers for TCR Vbeta segments and 13 reverse primers for TCR Jbeta segments. TCRdb carries this immuneACCESS record with in-frame sequences only. Its versions omit some clonotypes, under half of them owing to an unresolved V gene in the studies checked, with the rest unexplained. The sample table lists about 190,000 clones, roughly 80% of them with a count of one. The top ten clones comprise about 1.6% of the sample. The material sequenced was PBMCs. The receptors stem from a woman in her late teens or twenties in good health and CMV-seronegative.

This rearrangement joins TRBV29-1 to TRBJ2-3; D unresolved. V gave up 3 bases and J gave up 1 base, with 8 bases separating them. Germline CDR1 and CDR2: SQVTM and ANQGSEA. The CDR3 extends over 13 amino acids. The DNA for the CDR3 is TGCAGCGTTGATCGTGGCCGCACAGATACGCAGTATTTT. Encoded protein: CSVDRGRTDTQYF.

In this sample, this clone turned up a few times. CDR3 sequence reads: CASSLGTGAYEQYF. The DNA of the CDR3 is TGTGCCAGCAGTCTCGGGACAGGGGCCTACGAGCAGTACTTC. J is TRBJ2-7 and V is TRBV27; TRBD1 aligns across 10 bases. The CDR3 contains 14 residues. V lost 5 bases, J lost 2 bases, and 3 bases stayed unmatched. Germline loops: CDR1 MNHEY, CDR2 SMNVEV (reference sequence).

The chain links TRBV27 to TRBJ2-2; no clear D gene. The CDR3 is 14 amino acids. V dropped 6 bases and J dropped 0 bases, with 8 bases sitting between them. Germline V lookup: CDR1 MNHEY, CDR2 SMNVEV (reference sequence). The CDR3: CASRLQTNTGELFF. CDR3 DNA sequence: TGTGCCAGCAGGCTACAGACGAACACCGGGGAGCTGTTTTTT.

The chain joins TRBV28 to TRBJ1-5; tentative D call: TRBD1 (6 bases). The length of the CDR3 is 14 residues. V was shortened by 4 bases and J by 7 bases, with 14 bases between the two germline ends. Germline V gene lookup returns CDR1 MDHEN and CDR2 SYDVKM. The CDR3 protein is CASSSYRVDQPQHF. The DNA of the CDR3 is TGTGCCAGCAGTTCCTACAGGGTGGACCAGCCCCAGCATTTT.

The chain is built from TRBV19 and TRBJ1-1, with D hard to call. CDR1 and CDR2 from the germline V gene are LNHDA and SQIVND (reference sequence). Trimming pared 3 bases from V and 9 bases from J, leaving 14 bases between. The CDR3 has 13 amino acids. This chain's CDR3 is CASSIFLDGKAFF. The CDR3 DNA follows: TGTGCCAGTAGTATTTTCCTAGACGGAAAAGCTTTCTTT.

The chain carries TRBV5-1 and TRBJ1-1, with no clear D. This CDR3 has 13 amino acids. V was shortened by 6 bases and J by 4 bases, with 13 bases between the two germline ends. The V gene's germline CDR1 is SGHRS and CDR2 YFSETQ. In DNA, the CDR3 is TGCGCCAGCATAAAAGATAGAAGCACTGAAGCTTTCTTT. This encodes CASIKDRSTEAFF.

In its sample, this clone was seen a few times. The chain links TRBV4-1 to TRBJ1-1; D remains ambiguous. This CDR3 has 13 residues. Deletions cut 1 base from V and 3 bases from J, with 6 bases between. CDR1 and CDR2 from the germline V gene are MGHRA and YSYEKL. CDR3 DNA: TGCGCCAGCAGCCAAGGGTTAGACACTGAAGCTTTCTTT. Translation: CASSQGLDTEAFF.

This chain links TRBV28 with TRBJ2-7, with D possibly TRBD2 on 5 matching bases. The ends were cut back, 1 base at V and 3 bases at J, with 22 bases in the middle. Germline values: CDR1 MDHEN, CDR2 SYDVKM. This CDR3 spans 18 amino acids. The CDR3 DNA reads as TGTGCCAGCAGTTTATTTATTATCCGGGAAAAAAACGGCTACGAGCAGTACTTC. This sequence encodes CASSLFIIREKNGYEQYF.

The CDR3 nucleotides are TGTGCCAGCAGCCAAGTGGTCGGTGGACATGGTGAGCAGTTCTTC. Its protein is CASSQVVGGHGEQFF. The genes are TRBV14 and TRBJ2-1; D is possibly TRBD1 (5 bases). The CDR3 spans 15 residues. Germline V lookup: CDR1 SGHDN, CDR2 FVKESK. Trimming took 1 base from V and 9 from J, leaving 16 bases between them.

V and J are TRBV6-1 and TRBJ2-7; 7 nucleotides match TRBD1. This CDR3 contains 14 residues. CDR1 is MNHNS, CDR2 SASEGT, per germline. The junction had 12 bases not matched to a gene; V was cut back by 6 bases and J by 7 bases. The CDR3 sequence: CASRTVGDRGEQYF. DNA for the CDR3: TGTGCCAGCAGGACAGTCGGGGACAGAGGAGAGCAGTACTTC.

CDR3 loop: CAISDGLAGGPSDTQYF. CDR3 DNA: TGTGCCATCAGTGACGGACTAGCGGGGGGGCCATCAGATACGCAGTATTTT. The V call is TRBV10-3, the J call TRBJ2-3; 15 bases match TRBD2. This CDR3 contains 17 residues. Germline trimming cut 3 bases from V and 4 bases from J; bases unmatched to any gene: 5. CDR1 is ENHRY and CDR2 is SYGVKD in the germline V gene.

The chain links TRBV4-3 to TRBJ1-4; TRBD1 matches 8 bases. The CDR3 has 16 residues. CDR1 is LGHNA and CDR2 is YSLEER in the germline V gene. The J segment lost 7 bases and the V segment lost 1 base, leaving 8 bases of the junction unmatched. CDR3 nucleotide sequence: TGCGCCAGCAGCCAAGGGGAAGGACAGGGAGCTGAAAAACTGTTTTTT. Its protein is CASSQGEGQGAEKLFF.

The table lists this clone with a count of one. This chain connects TRBV4-3 to TRBJ1-1; 9 positions agree with TRBD1. This CDR3 is built from 16 residues. Germline V lookup: CDR1 LGHNA, CDR2 YSLEER. Germline trimming cut 4 bases from V and 0 bases from J; bases unmatched to any gene: 6. The CDR3, as DNA: TGCGCCAGCAGCCTCGGACAGGGGTTAATGAACACTGAAGCTTTCTTT. Its translation is CASSLGQGLMNTEAFF.

In its sample, this clone was seen once. This chain links TRBV5-8 with TRBJ1-1; 9 bases agree with TRBD1. Germline V gene sequence: CDR1 SGHTS, CDR2 YDEGEE. V was pared by 4 bases and J by 3 bases, with 7 bases of the junction left unmatched. CDR3 size: 15 residues. CDR3 region: CASSLRTGAHTEAFF. In DNA form, the CDR3 reads TGTGCCAGCAGCCTACGGACAGGGGCGCACACTGAAGCTTTCTTT.

This chain links TRBV29-1 with TRBJ2-1, with D unclear. With 6 bases removed from V and 0 bases from J, the gap between germline ends came to 12 bases. CDR1 and CDR2 from the germline V gene are SQVTM and ANQGSEA. The CDR3 consists of 14 residues. The CDR3, as DNA: TGCAGCGTCGCCGGCCCTAGCTCCTACAATGAGCAGTTCTTC. This codes for CSVAGPSSYNEQFF.

This rearrangement joins TRBV10-2 to TRBJ1-2; D may be TRBD1 (5 bases). From germline, CDR1 is WSHSY and CDR2 SAAADI. Deletions cut 0 bases from V and 3 bases from J, with 17 bases between. There are 17 residues in the CDR3. The CDR3 region is CASSESTRGRVDYGYTF. CDR3 sequence (DNA): TGCGCCAGCAGTGAGTCGACTCGAGGCAGGGTTGACTATGGCTACACCTTC.

The J gene is TRBJ1-4, the V gene TRBV5-5; a possible D gene is TRBD1 (5 bases). The CDR3 sequence is 13 residues long. Looked up from germline, CDR1 is SGHKS and CDR2 is YYEKEE (reference sequence). V was shortened by 2 bases and J by 8 bases, with 10 bases between the two germline ends. In nucleotides, the CDR3 is TGTGCCAGCAGCTTTCAGGGTAGAGAAAAACTGTTTTTT. It translates to CASSFQGREKLFF.

The chain joins TRBV6-6 to TRBJ2-7; TRBD1 matches 9 bases. Trimming took 6 bases from V and 3 from J; bases not matched to a gene: 3. The CDR3 spans 13 residues. Germline CDR1 is MNHNY and CDR2 is SVGAGI (reference sequence). For the CDR3, the DNA is TGTGCCAGCAGGGGACAGGGAGTCTACGAGCAGTACTTC. Its translation: CASRGQGVYEQYF.

The chain carries TRBV28 and TRBJ2-7; D gene ambiguous. The CDR3 covers 14 residues. CDR1 is MDHEN, CDR2 SYDVKM, per germline. Between the trimmed V and J ends, which lost 5 bases and 6 bases, there was a span of 17 bases. CDR3 in amino acids: CASSAPRFAAEQYF. In DNA form, the CDR3 reads TGTGCCAGCAGTGCGCCGCGGTTCGCGGCCGAGCAGTACTTC.

This clone was counted once. This chain uses TRBV5-1 with TRBJ2-4; 8 bases agree with TRBD1. V shed 4 bases and J 5 bases; nucleotides not matched to a gene: 5. CDR3 length: 14 amino acids. Germline-derived CDR1 and CDR2 are SGHRS and YFSETQ. CDR3 DNA sequence: TGCGCCAGCAGCCCTCAACAGGGGGAAAACATTCAGTACTTC. It is translated as CASSPQQGENIQYF.

V is TRBV27 and J is TRBJ2-7; 8 bases are shared with TRBD1. The CDR3 spans 15 residues. V trimming: 4 bases; J trimming: 5 bases; junction bases outside the gene matches: 10. The germline gives CDR1 MNHEY, CDR2 SMNVEV (reference sequence). The CDR3 DNA reads TGTGCCAGCAGTTCCCTGGGGACAGGTTCAGACGAGCAGTACTTC. It encodes CASSSLGTGSDEQYF.

The V call is TRBV11-3, the J call TRBJ2-3; 7 bases agree with TRBD1. CDR3 length: 16 residues. Germline V lookup: CDR1 SGHNT, CDR2 YENEEA. The V and J ends lost 5 bases and 2 bases, in that order; junction bases with no gene match: 10. CDR3 nucleotide sequence: TGTGCCAGCAGCCCCGGGACAGACCTTTACACAGATACGCAGTATTTT. Its protein product is CASSPGTDLYTDTQYF.

The CDR3 region is CASSQDPSQGGAGNQPQHF. CDR3 coding DNA: TGCGCCAGCAGCCAAGATCCCTCCCAAGGGGGAGCGGGCAATCAGCCCCAGCATTTT. This rearrangement joins TRBV4-1 to TRBJ1-5, with D maybe TRBD1 (6 bases). V lost 0 bases, J lost 2 bases, and 20 bases lay in between. This CDR3 is built from 19 residues. CDR1 and CDR2 from the germline V gene are MGHRA and YSYEKL.

The chain couples TRBV29-1 to TRBJ2-1; 10 nucleotides align to TRBD2. This CDR3 region has 15 residues. In germline, CDR1 is SQVTM, CDR2 ANQGSEA. V shed 7 bases, J shed 5 bases, and the junction held 11 bases outside the gene matches. The CDR3 nucleotides are TGCAGCGCCACGTTTAGCGGGGGGATCAACAATGAGCAGTTCTTC. This codes for CSATFSGGINNEQFF.

The J gene is TRBJ1-2, the V gene TRBV20-1; D unresolved. Germline V gives CDR1 DFQATT, CDR2 SNEGSKA (reference sequence). The CDR3 has 11 amino acids. V was trimmed by 5 bases and J by 7 bases, leaving 11 bases between them. This CDR3 reads CSAQTGFGYTF. CDR3 nucleotide sequence: TGCAGTGCTCAGACTGGGTTTGGCTACACCTTC.

This clone has just a few counts. The chain carries TRBV11-2 and TRBJ2-4; D possibly corresponds to TRBD1 (6 bases). Per germline, CDR1 SGHAT and CDR2 FQNNGV. This CDR3 spans 14 amino acids. Between the trimmed V and J ends, which lost 2 bases and 8 bases, there was a span of 13 bases. CDR3 residues: CASSLRLKGDIQYF. Here the CDR3 DNA reads TGTGCCAGCAGCTTACGGCTGAAGGGGGACATTCAGTACTTC.

The chain is built from TRBV9 and TRBJ1-6; the D gene is possibly TRBD1 (5 bases). Germline V CDR1 and CDR2: SGDLS, YYNGEE. Trimming pared 0 bases from V and 9 bases from J, leaving 10 bases between. CDR3 size: 14 residues. CDR3 sequence: CASSVEGHGSPLHF. The CDR3 DNA follows: TGTGCCAGCAGCGTAGAGGGGCATGGTTCACCCCTCCACTTT.